The 24 T cell receptor beta chains presented below share a single source sample, sequenced in a study of blood T cells in healthy people across ages. A J-beta primer mix and a sample-barcoded 5' primer were used in a second PCR of roughly 6 to 12 cycles. TCRdb re-called the 5' RACE reads through MiXCR, storing one row per CDR3 protein. The sample has around 1,000,000 distinct CDR3 sequences; under 30% are singletons. These data were also reused for a study on T cells of mothers and their children.

Source material: blood. The receptor set was obtained from a girl aged 2 to 10 in good health.

In its sample, this clonotype was seen a few times. The V and J genes are TRBV5-1 and TRBJ2-5; maybe TRBD2 (6 bases). Deletions cut 5 bases from V and 7 bases from J, with 15 bases between. CDR1 SGHRS and CDR2 YFSETQ come from the germline V gene. The length of the CDR3 is 13 residues. The CDR3 region is CASRRDSSTTQYF. DNA of the CDR3: TGCGCCAGCAGACGGGACTCGTCGACGACCCAGTACTTC.

This rearrangement joins TRBV10-2 to TRBJ2-1; no reliable D call. The CDR3 extends over 14 amino acids. Trimming took off 2 bases at V and 8 bases at J, with 13 bases between the two ends. The V gene's germline CDR1 is WSHSY and CDR2 SAAADI. The CDR3 protein is CASSETSRAYEQFF. In DNA form, the CDR3 reads TGCGCCAGCAGTGAGACGTCACGGGCTTATGAGCAGTTCTTC.

The genes are TRBV5-1 and TRBJ2-7, with D perhaps being TRBD1 or TRBD2 (5 bases each). Trimming removed 0 bases from V and 1 base from J, with 8 bases in between. Germline values: CDR1 SGHRS, CDR2 YFSETQ. This CDR3 comprises 14 residues. CDR3: CASSLGEGSYEQYF. The CDR3, as DNA: TGCGCCAGCAGCTTGGGTGAGGGGTCCTACGAGCAGTACTTC.

This clonotype was seen only a few times. The V call is TRBV29-1, the J call TRBJ2-1; 12 bases agree with TRBD2. This CDR3 spans 14 amino acids. The germline V gene encodes CDR1 SQVTM and CDR2 ANQGSEA. V shed 6 bases, J shed 4 bases, and the junction held 4 bases outside the gene matches. The CDR3 protein is CSVELAGGYNEQFF. Here the CDR3 DNA reads TGCAGCGTGGAACTAGCGGGGGGTTACAATGAGCAGTTCTTC.

This clonotype was picked up one time. The chain joins TRBV5-1 to TRBJ1-1; TRBD1 matches at 8 bases. V lost 2 bases to trimming and J lost 0 bases; unmatched junction nucleotides: 9. The CDR3 is 17 residues long. Germline values: CDR1 SGHRS, CDR2 YFSETQ. CDR3 in DNA: TGCGCCAGCAGCTTAGGGGACAGGCCGAAACTGAACACTGAAGCTTTCTTT. Translated: CASSLGDRPKLNTEAFF.

This chain connects TRBV20-1 to TRBJ2-5, with no clear D. V was clipped by 6 bases and J by 1 base, with 9 bases between them. Germline V gives CDR1 DFQATT, CDR2 SNEGSKA (reference sequence). The CDR3 covers 12 residues. In DNA form, the CDR3 reads TGCAGTGCGGGGTGGGGCCAAGAGACCCAGTACTTC. Protein: CSAGWGQETQYF.

This clonotype was picked up a small number of times. The rearrangement joins TRBV10-3 to TRBJ2-7; D possibly uses TRBD1 or TRBD2 (5 bases each). There are 13 residues in the CDR3. Trimming stripped 6 bases from V and 2 bases from J, with 11 bases between. The germline CDR1 and CDR2 sequences are ENHRY and SYGVKD. CDR3 sequence (DNA): TGTGCCATCAGCGGGACGGGGCCCTACGAGCAGTACTTC. Translating gives CAISGTGPYEQYF.

A few counts support this clonotype. The chain uses TRBV14 and TRBJ1-1, with D uncertain. Germline V gene data show CDR1 as SGHDN and CDR2 as FVKESK. This CDR3 contains 12 residues. The V end was cut by 5 bases, the J end by 4 bases, with 8 bases between. CDR3 residues: CASSWKSTEAFF. The CDR3 bases are TGTGCCAGCAGCTGGAAGAGCACTGAAGCTTTCTTT.

The CDR3 DNA reads TGTGCCAGCTCATCCGGGTGGGCAGGGGACCTCGAAGCTTTCTTT. Residues: CASSSGWAGDLEAFF. The chain has TRBV18 and TRBJ1-1; weak D call: TRBD1 (6 bases). Germline V gives CDR1 KGHSH, CDR2 LQKENI. This CDR3 contains 15 residues. Trimming took 5 bases from V and 8 from J, leaving 21 bases between them. The full variable domain, in which reference TRBV18 and TRBJ1-1 provide the parts outside the CDR3, is NAGVMQNPRHLVRRRGQEARLRCSPMKGHSHVYWYRQLPEEGLKFMVYLQKENIIDESGMPKERFSAEFPKEGPSILRIQQVVRGDSAAYFCASSSGWAGDLEAFFGQGTRLTVV.

This clonotype was observed a handful of times. The chain uses TRBV28 and TRBJ1-3; TRBD1 is a possible D gene (6 bases). The CDR3 sequence is 16 residues long. Trimming stripped 7 bases from V and 9 bases from J, with 25 bases between. The germline V gene encodes CDR1 MDHEN and CDR2 SYDVKM. The CDR3 reads CASMGRGYIPLSTIYF. CDR3 nucleotide sequence: TGTGCCAGCATGGGGAGGGGGTACATTCCCCTGTCCACCATATATTTT.

In its sample, this clonotype was seen a few times. The chain combines TRBV4-3 with TRBJ1-2; TRBD1 aligns across 11 bases. The germline gives CDR1 LGHNA, CDR2 YSLEER. The CDR3 runs 15 residues. J lost 5 bases, V lost 1 base, and 3 bases had no gene match. DNA for the CDR3: TGCGCCAGCAGCCAAGGGACAGGGGGCGCATATGGCTACACCTTC. Protein: CASSQGTGGAYGYTF.

This clonotype has a single count. The genes are TRBV6-1 and TRBJ2-1; 8 bases line up with TRBD1. V trimming: 6 bases; J trimming: 4 bases; junction bases outside the gene matches: 8. The germline V gene encodes CDR1 MNHNS and CDR2 SASEGT. The CDR3 consists of 15 residues. The CDR3 loop reads CASSDRGLRYNEQFF. In nucleotides, the CDR3 is TGTGCCAGCAGCGACAGGGGTCTGAGATACAATGAGCAGTTCTTC.

This clonotype occurred a few times. The rearrangement links TRBV28 to TRBJ2-3; the match to TRBD2 covers 7 bases. Losses at the gene ends were 7 bases for V and 0 bases for J; bases not matched to a gene: 10. The CDR3 totals 16 residues. Looked up from germline, CDR1 is MDHEN and CDR2 is SYDVKM. The CDR3 DNA reads as TGTGCCAGCACTATGGGGCTAGCGGCAAGCACAGATACGCAGTATTTT. It is translated as CASTMGLAASTDTQYF. Complete variable domain (other parts from reference TRBV28 and TRBJ2-3): DVKVTQSSRYLVKRTGEKVFLECVQDMDHENMFWYRQDPGLGLRLIYFSYDVKMKEKGDIPEGYSVSREKKERFSLILESASTNQTSMYLCASTMGLAASTDTQYFGPGTRLTVL.

This chain uses TRBV6-2 or TRBV6-3 with TRBJ2-7; D ambiguous. The CDR3 extends over 17 amino acids. Per germline, CDR1 MNHEY and CDR2 SVGEGT. Trimming shortened V by 0 bases and J by 2 bases, and 17 bases separated the two germline ends. The CDR3 region is CASSYSTSLGLAYEQYF. For the CDR3, the DNA is TGTGCCAGCAGTTACTCGACCAGCCTGGGCCTGGCCTACGAGCAGTACTTC.

This clonotype was recorded a few times. The chain links TRBV7-2 to TRBJ1-6; the D gene is possibly TRBD1 (6 bases). Trimming pared 6 bases from V and 7 bases from J, leaving 19 bases between. This CDR3 is 16 amino acids long. Germline CDR1 is SGHTA and CDR2 is FQGNSA. The CDR3 sequence is CASRPGGGQSNSPLHF. The DNA for the CDR3 is TGTGCCAGCAGACCCGGCGGAGGACAGAGCAATTCACCCCTCCACTTT.

The chain combines TRBV7-3 with TRBJ1-2, with D tentatively TRBD1 (5 bases). The CDR3 sequence is 15 residues long. V lost 5 bases to trimming and J lost 4 bases, with 17 bases between them. Germline loops: CDR1 SGHTA, CDR2 FQGTGA. The CDR3 DNA reads TGTGCCAGCAGCCCCCAAATGGGGCAGCTCTATGGCTACACCTTC. Protein: CASSPQMGQLYGYTF.

This sequence joins TRBV27 and TRBJ2-7, with TRBD2 identical over 12 bases. The germline gives CDR1 MNHEY, CDR2 SMNVEV (reference sequence). V was pared by 5 bases and J by 5 bases, with 4 bases of the junction left unmatched. This CDR3 has 14 amino acids. CDR3 in amino acids: CASSRTSGMDEQYF. CDR3 nucleotides: TGTGCCAGCAGTAGGACTAGCGGGATGGACGAGCAGTACTTC.

There are a few counts of this clonotype. The rearrangement uses TRBV19 and TRBJ2-1; 13 nucleotides line up with TRBD2. This CDR3 comprises 19 residues. CDR1 and CDR2 (germline): LNHDA, SQIVND (reference sequence). J was trimmed by 7 bases and V by 4 bases; bases with no gene match: 16. DNA of the CDR3: TGTGCCAGTAGTACCGATACTAGCGGGAGGGCCGGTTTATGGAATGAGCAGTTCTTC. This translates into CASSTDTSGRAGLWNEQFF.

The chain combines TRBV29-1 with TRBJ1-2; 7 bases line up with TRBD1. Germline V gives CDR1 SQVTM, CDR2 ANQGSEA. The trim removed 4 bases at V and 4 bases at J, leaving 6 bases unmatched. CDR3 length equals 13 residues. The CDR3 nucleotides read TGCAGCGTTGTGGGAGGGGGCGGCTATGGCTACACCTTC. It is translated as CSVVGGGGYGYTF.

This clonotype was seen a handful of times. The CDR3 region has the DNA TGTGCCAGCTCACCATTTTCAGGACTAGCGGGAGGAGGCGAGCAGTACTTC. Translated: CASSPFSGLAGGGEQYF. This chain connects TRBV18 to TRBJ2-7; 14 nucleotides match TRBD2. Germline V gene lookup returns CDR1 KGHSH and CDR2 LQKENI. V gave up 2 bases and J gave up 6 bases; unmatched junction bases: 9. The CDR3 is 17 amino acids.

This clonotype was seen a handful of times. This chain links TRBV28 with TRBJ2-5; weak D call: TRBD2 (5 bases). The end of the DNA is better explained by TRBJ2-7, so the J call may be wrong. Germline CDR1 and CDR2: MDHEN and SYDVKM. This CDR3 comprises 13 residues. CDR3 in amino acids: CASSFPHAGEQYF. The CDR3 coding sequence is TGTGCCAGCAGTTTTCCCCATGCGGGCGAGCAGTACTTC.

The V and J genes are TRBV12-3 or TRBV12-4 and TRBJ2-3; 11 positions match TRBD2. The J segment lost 4 bases and the V segment lost 4 bases, leaving 4 bases of the junction unmatched. The CDR3 is 15 amino acids. The CDR3 DNA reads as TGTGCCAGCAGTTCCCTGGGACTAGCGGCAGATACGCAGTATTTT. The encoded protein is CASSSLGLAADTQYF.

This clonotype came up a few times. The rearrangement links TRBV6-5 to TRBJ1-2, with D possibly TRBD1 on 5 matching bases. This CDR3 is 15 amino acids long. Germline lookup yields CDR1 MNHEY and CDR2 SVGAGI. Trimming cost V 2 bases and J 4 bases, with 14 bases left between them. CDR3 nucleotides: TGTGCCAGCAGTTACCTAATCCAGGGAGGCTATGGCTACACCTTC. Residues: CASSYLIQGGYGYTF.

The chain employs TRBV29-1 and TRBJ2-5, with TRBD1 as a possible D gene (5 bases). TRBJ2-1 matches the DNA end more closely, so the J call is doubtful. This CDR3 contains 10 residues. Germline V gene lookup returns CDR1 SQVTM and CDR2 ANQGSEA. CDR3 sequence: CSVDRAEQFF. The CDR3 nucleotides are TGCAGCGTTGACAGGGCTGAGCAGTTCTTC.